The next 25 T cell receptor beta chains were all read from a single sample in a study of PD-1 blockade in classical Hodgkin lymphoma. The method was immunoSEQ multiplex PCR; TCRdb's version includes in-frame clones alone and lacks a portion of them. The table has approximately 9,500 clones, roughly 69% seen once; the top ten hold about 4%. Autologous stem cell transplantation was followed by relapse in every patient, and brentuximab vedotin exposure varied. Magnetic depletion of unwanted cells isolated CD4+ T cells from thawed PBMCs. Sample: CD4+ T cells from blood, taken at baseline. Source of these receptors: a human donor with classical Hodgkin lymphoma.

This chain links TRBV29-1 with TRBJ1-1; a possible D gene is TRBD1 (6 bases). V dropped 7 bases and J dropped 6 bases, with 21 bases sitting between them. Germline-derived CDR1 and CDR2 are SQVTM and ANQGSEA. The CDR3 consists of 14 residues. The CDR3 here is CSALDRSRKAEAFF. The CDR3 bases are TGCAGCGCCCTAGACAGGTCACGGAAGGCTGAAGCTTTCTTT.

This chain joins TRBV6-1 and TRBJ2-1; 8 nucleotides line up with TRBD2. V trimming: 6 bases; J trimming: 3 bases; junction bases outside the gene matches: 7. Germline CDR1 and CDR2: MNHNS and SASEGT. CDR3 length equals 15 residues. In DNA, the CDR3 is TGTGCCAGCAGAGAGAGCGGGAGAGGCTACAATGAGCAGTTCTTC. Translated, it gives CASRESGRGYNEQFF.

V is TRBV27 and J is TRBJ2-7, with TRBD2 as a possible D gene (6 bases). This CDR3 region has 17 residues. V was shortened by 6 bases and J by 3 bases, with 24 bases between the two germline ends. Germline V gene data show CDR1 as MNHEY and CDR2 as SMNVEV (reference sequence). The CDR3 loop is CASRRTGSGSGLYEQYF. The CDR3 region has the DNA TGTGCCAGCAGACGGACCGGAAGTGGTAGCGGACTCTACGAGCAGTACTTC.

J is TRBJ2-1 and V is TRBV11-2; no clear D gene. Germline-derived CDR1 and CDR2 are SGHAT and FQNNGV. This CDR3 contains 16 residues. Deletions cut 1 base from V and 0 bases from J, with 10 bases between. As DNA, the CDR3 is TGTGCCAGCAGCTTAGGGGTTTATAGCTCCTACAATGAGCAGTTCTTC. As protein: CASSLGVYSSYNEQFF.

This sequence joins TRBV29-1 and TRBJ2-7; 8 bases are shared with TRBD1. Germline assignment: CDR1 SQVTM and CDR2 ANQGSEA. CDR3 size: 13 residues. V lost 4 bases, J lost 2 bases, and 4 bases stayed unmatched. In nucleotides, the CDR3 is TGCAGCGTTGGGACAGGGTGGACCTACGAGCAGTACTTC. This translates into CSVGTGWTYEQYF.

This chain connects TRBV28 to TRBJ2-1; 7 nucleotides align to TRBD1. The germline gives CDR1 MDHEN, CDR2 SYDVKM. V gave up 6 bases and J gave up 4 bases; unmatched junction bases: 21. The CDR3 length is 19 residues. CDR3 region: CASSPNLQSGTVGYNEQFF. In DNA, the CDR3 is TGTGCCAGCAGCCCCAATCTACAATCCGGGACAGTTGGATACAATGAGCAGTTCTTC.

The chain links TRBV28 to TRBJ2-1; TRBD2 is a possible D gene (6 bases). V was pared by 6 bases and J by 5 bases, with 14 bases between. The CDR3 has 14 residues. Germline-derived CDR1 and CDR2 are MDHEN and SYDVKM. In DNA, the CDR3 is TGTGCCAGCAGCCAGACTAGGCGGAACAATGAGCAGTTCTTC. This codes for CASSQTRRNNEQFF.

The gene calls are TRBV7-7 and TRBJ2-5, with D hard to call. With 0 bases removed from V and 3 bases from J, the gap between germline ends came to 11 bases. CDR3 length: 15 residues. Germline CDR1 and CDR2: SSHAT and FNYEAQ (reference sequence). The CDR3 bases are TGTGCCAGCAGCTTAGCGCTACGATCTGAAGAGACCCAGTACTTC. Translating gives CASSLALRSEETQYF.

This chain joins TRBV11-2 and TRBJ2-1; either TRBD1 or TRBD2 may fit D (5 bases each). Trimming shortened V by 4 bases and J by 10 bases, and 8 bases separated the two germline ends. Germline V gene lookup returns CDR1 SGHAT and CDR2 FQNNGV. This CDR3 has 11 residues. As DNA, the CDR3 is TGTGCCAGCAGCTCGGGACGGGAGCAGTTCTTC. Translating gives CASSSGREQFF.

This clone has just a few counts. The V and J genes are TRBV6-5 and TRBJ1-2, with D hard to call. CDR3 size: 14 residues. Trimming removed 4 bases from V and 6 bases from J, with 15 bases in between. Germline lookup yields CDR1 MNHEY and CDR2 SVGAGI. This chain's CDR3 is CASSFGRFENGYTF. The CDR3 DNA reads as TGTGCCAGCAGTTTCGGTCGATTCGAGAATGGCTACACCTTC.

V is TRBV27 and J is TRBJ1-2; 9 bases are a match to TRBD1. With V trimmed by 7 bases and J by 4 bases, 13 bases remained unmatched. Germline CDR1 MNHEY, CDR2 SMNVEV (reference sequence). The CDR3 is 16 amino acids. CDR3 DNA sequence: TGTGCCAGCACAGAGGGGGGACAGGGTTTTGGCTATGGCTACACCTTC. It translates to CASTEGGQGFGYGYTF.

The CDR3 protein is CASSQTVAWEQGGTDTQYF. CDR3 nucleotides: TGTGCCAGCAGTCAGACAGTAGCGTGGGAGCAGGGAGGCACAGATACGCAGTATTTT. V is TRBV28 and J is TRBJ2-3; D tentatively reads TRBD1 or TRBD2 (5 bases each). The CDR3 is 19 residues long. The germline CDR1 and CDR2 sequences are MDHEN and SYDVKM. Deletions cut 5 bases from V and 1 base from J, with 25 bases between.

This chain links TRBV19 with TRBJ1-2; D remains unclear. This CDR3 is 12 amino acids long. Trimming shortened V by 6 bases and J by 5 bases, and 10 bases separated the two germline ends. Per the germline V gene, CDR1 is LNHDA and CDR2 is SQIVND (reference sequence). The CDR3 DNA follows: TGTGCCAGTAGCCCCGCTTGGTATGGCTACACCTTC. Its protein product is CASSPAWYGYTF.

The chain combines TRBV7-9 with TRBJ2-1, with TRBD2 matching over 11 bases. With 7 bases clipped from V and 5 bases from J, the junction kept 4 bases outside the gene matches. Per the germline V gene, CDR1 is SEHNR and CDR2 is FQNEAQ (reference sequence). CDR3 length: 14 residues. The CDR3: CASTLAGGNNEQFF. The CDR3 DNA is TGTGCCAGCACCCTAGCGGGAGGTAACAATGAGCAGTTCTTC.

The chain couples TRBV5-4 to TRBJ1-2; TRBD1 agrees at 10 bases. The CDR3 spans 18 residues. V shed 0 bases and J 4 bases; nucleotides not matched to a gene: 12. Looked up from germline, CDR1 is SGHNT and CDR2 is YYREEE (reference sequence). DNA for the CDR3: TGTGCCAGCAGCTTGGGGGGGGACAGGGGTTATTTAGTCTATGGCTACACCTTC. It translates to CASSLGGDRGYLVYGYTF.

CDR3 region: CASSRTGGGQPQHF. Here the CDR3 DNA reads TGTGCCAGTAGCAGGACAGGGGGCGGACAGCCCCAGCATTTT. The rearrangement links TRBV19 to TRBJ1-5; 11 bases agree with TRBD1. The CDR3 loop spans 14 amino acids. Germline V lookup: CDR1 LNHDA, CDR2 SQIVND (reference sequence). The J segment lost 7 bases and the V segment lost 6 bases, leaving 5 bases of the junction unmatched.

The chain uses TRBV18 and TRBJ1-2; no clear D gene. Trimming left V 0 bases short and J 6 bases short, with 11 bases between. The CDR3 covers 14 residues. CDR1 is KGHSH and CDR2 is LQKENI in the germline V gene. This chain's CDR3 is CASSPPNKRDGYTF. DNA of the CDR3: TGTGCCAGCTCACCACCGAACAAGAGAGATGGCTACACCTTC.

The rearrangement links TRBV5-1 to TRBJ1-1; maybe TRBD1 (5 bases). This CDR3 contains 14 residues. Trimming cost V 2 bases and J 3 bases, with 11 bases left between them. Germline V gives CDR1 SGHRS, CDR2 YFSETQ. The CDR3 bases are TGCGCCAGCAGCTTAAGCGGGGCGGACACTGAAGCTTTCTTT. It specifies CASSLSGADTEAFF. The full variable domain, its missing parts supplied by reference TRBV5-1 and TRBJ1-1, is KAGVTQTPRYLIKTRGQQVTLSCSPISGHRSVSWYQQTPGQGLQFLFEYFSETQRNKGNFPGRFSGRQFSNSRSEMNVSTLELGDSALYLCASSLSGADTEAFFGQGTRLTVV.

V is TRBV4-1 and J is TRBJ2-7, with TRBD1 matching over 11 bases. The V gene end was trimmed by 0 bases and the J gene end by 3 bases; junction bases not matched to a gene: 4. The germline CDR1 and CDR2 sequences are MGHRA and YSYEKL. The CDR3 has 16 amino acids. CDR3 bases: TGCGCCAGCAGCCAAGATCCCGGGACAGGGGGCTACGAGCAGTACTTC. Translating gives CASSQDPGTGGYEQYF.

This clone has just a few counts. This chain connects TRBV7-8 to TRBJ2-7; D gene uncertain. Germline lookup yields CDR1 SGHVS and CDR2 FQNEAQ. The CDR3 extends over 13 amino acids. The V and J ends lost 1 base and 7 bases respectively, with 11 bases between them. CDR3 in DNA: TGTGCCAGCAGCTTAGGGATCACTGGGGAGCAGTACTTC. It specifies CASSLGITGEQYF.

This rearrangement joins TRBV14 to TRBJ2-5, with D perhaps TRBD1 (5 bases). V lost 1 base to trimming and J lost 5 bases, with 14 bases between them. From germline, CDR1 is SGHDN and CDR2 FVKESK. The CDR3 contains 15 residues. The CDR3 loop is CASSQGAGMGETQYF. CDR3 bases: TGTGCCAGCAGCCAAGGAGCAGGGATGGGGGAGACCCAGTACTTC.

CDR3: CASSWASENNEQFF. Written as DNA, the CDR3 is TGCGCCAGCAGCTGGGCTAGCGAGAACAATGAGCAGTTCTTC. This chain links TRBV5-1 with TRBJ2-1; D perhaps matches TRBD2 (6 bases). CDR3 size: 14 residues. V lost 3 bases and J lost 5, with 12 bases in between. Germline V gene data show CDR1 as SGHRS and CDR2 as YFSETQ.

The J gene is TRBJ2-1, the V gene TRBV5-6; the D gene could be TRBD1 or TRBD2 (5 bases each). The CDR3 has 14 amino acids. Trimming took 2 bases from V and 7 from J, leaving 13 bases between them. In germline, CDR1 is SGHDT, CDR2 YYEEEE. CDR3 in amino acids: CASSLVGDSNEQFF. The CDR3 DNA sequence: TGTGCCAGCAGCTTAGTGGGGGATTCAAATGAGCAGTTCTTC. Full variable domain (remainder filled in from reference TRBV5-6 and TRBJ2-1): DAGVTQSPTHLIKTRGQQVTLRCSPKSGHDTVSWYQQALGQGPQFIFQYYEEEERQRGNFPDRFSGHQFPNYSSELNVNALLLGDSALYLCASSLVGDSNEQFFGPGTRLTVL.

This clone was picked up a small number of times. The chain carries TRBV29-1 and TRBJ2-3; D is possibly TRBD1 (6 bases). This CDR3 spans 13 amino acids. The germline V gene encodes CDR1 SQVTM and CDR2 ANQGSEA. The V and J ends lost 7 bases and 3 bases respectively, with 14 bases between them. The DNA for the CDR3 is TGCAGCGCCCCGACAGGTGGGACAGATACGCAGTATTTT. Translation: CSAPTGGTDTQYF.

The CDR3, as DNA: TGTGCCAGCAGTTCCCTCGGCTGGAACTACAATGAGCAGTTCTTC. It specifies CASSSLGWNYNEQFF. The rearrangement links TRBV27 to TRBJ2-1, with D uncertain. The CDR3 extends over 15 amino acids. Trimming left V 4 bases short and J 3 bases short, with 13 bases between. Germline V gene data show CDR1 as MNHEY and CDR2 as SMNVEV (reference sequence).